Listed below are T cell receptor beta chains from one sample, sequenced in a study of T cells in Graves' hyperthyroidism and ophthalmopathy. TCRdb fed the multiplex PCR reads into MiXCR, producing one record per CDR3 protein. This table has 450,000 to 500,000 distinct CDR3 sequences, 20% to 25% appearing once. Input material: blood. These TCRs come from a woman between 65 and 79 years old with Graves' ophthalmopathy. CDR3s include the opening cysteine and the closing phenylalanine or tryptophan. D genes are given only for firm matches. Clone size is not always given. Where it is, it says once, few, many or a class for expanded clones.

clone_size	j_call	d_call	v_call	cdr3_aa	cdr3_nt
.	TRBJ2-4	TRBD2	TRBV5-1	CASSLYAGEDKNIQYF	TGCGCCAGCAGCTTGTACGCGGGAGAGGACAAAAACATTCAGTACTTC
.	TRBJ1-5	.	TRBV6-1	CASSEARSPYQPQHF	TGTGCCAGCAGTGAAGCCCGTAGTCCCTATCAGCCCCAGCATTTT
many	TRBJ1-2	.	TRBV12-5	CASARSDDYGYTF	TGTGCTAGTGCTAGGTCCGACGACTATGGCTACACCTTC
many	TRBJ2-1	TRBD2	TRBV7-2	CASSPPAGGPNEQFF	TGTGCCAGCAGCCCCCCAGCGGGAGGGCCAAATGAGCAGTTCTTC
few	TRBJ2-1	TRBD2	TRBV7-3	CASSLATSGPYNEQFF	TGTGCCAGCAGCTTAGCAACTAGCGGACCCTACAATGAGCAGTTCTTC
.	TRBJ2-6	TRBD1	TRBV28	CASSVGQNSGANVLTF	TGTGCCAGCAGTGTGGGACAGAACTCTGGGGCCAACGTCCTGACTTTC
many	TRBJ2-7	.	TRBV12-3/TRBV12-4	CASSSMGAGNYEQYF	TGTGCCAGCAGTTCCATGGGGGCAGGGAACTACGAGCAGTACTTC
.	TRBJ1-2	.	TRBV27	CASSLFGGKSDGYTF	TGTGCCAGCAGTTTATTCGGGGGTAAATCCGATGGCTACACCTTC
few	TRBJ2-7	TRBD2	TRBV7-2	CASSWKRTSGHPYEQYF	TGTGCCAGCAGCTGGAAGCGGACTAGCGGTCACCCCTACGAGCAGTACTTC
.	TRBJ2-1	.	TRBV27	CASSLVMGGGSNEQFF	TGTGCCAGCAGTTTAGTTATGGGCGGTGGCTCCAATGAGCAGTTCTTC
many	TRBJ1-2	.	TRBV12-3/TRBV12-4	CASSAGGNYGYTF	TGTGCCAGCAGCGCGGGAGGAAACTATGGCTACACCTTC
.	TRBJ2-2	.	TRBV6-5	CASSYVGVNTGELFF	TGTGCCAGCAGTTACGTGGGAGTCAACACCGGGGAGCTGTTTTTT
once	TRBJ2-2	.	TRBV9	CASSVVDPGELFF	TGTGCCAGCAGCGTAGTAGATCCCGGGGAGCTGTTTTTT
many	TRBJ2-2	.	TRBV24-1	CATGRGNTGELFF	TGTGCCACCGGCAGGGGAAACACCGGGGAGCTGTTTTTT
many	TRBJ2-3	.	TRBV2	CATARGGAILGTDTQYF	TGTGCCACCGCGAGGGGGGGGGCCATCCTCGGCACAGATACGCAGTATTTT
few	TRBJ2-1	.	TRBV24-1	CATSDYSYNEQFF	TGTGCCACCAGTGATTACTCCTACAATGAGCAGTTCTTC